The 12 T cell receptor beta chains given below trace back to one sample, sequenced in a study of T cells in Graves' hyperthyroidism and ophthalmopathy (dated by TCRdb to about 2019). Library generation was performed with multiplex PCR. Sequencer: Illumina HiSeq 2000. TCR beta CDR3 regions were amplified from RNA transcripts. The TCR CDR3 was subjected to a first round of RT-PCR using the HTBI primer set and the Qiagen OneStep RT-PCR kit. TCRdb trimmed the raw reads at Q25, called clones with MiXCR and kept productive beta chains. Each record represents a unique CDR3 protein, reported with the most common genes and DNA among its rows. The sample table contains roughly 700,000 distinct CDR3 sequences; only one count was recorded for approximately 15% of them. The top ten constitute about 9.4% of the sample. Material: blood. The receptors were sampled from a woman aged 18 to 35 with Graves' hyperthyroidism.

This clonotype has a handful of counts. The chain is built from TRBV4-3 and TRBJ2-3; D is undetermined. This CDR3 has 14 residues. The V and J ends lost 2 bases and 0 bases respectively, with 6 bases between them. Germline V gene data show CDR1 as LGHNA and CDR2 as YSLEER. The CDR3 reads CASSQSSSTDTQYF. Here the CDR3 DNA reads TGCGCCAGCAGCCAATCATCTAGCACAGATACGCAGTATTTT.

This clonotype was seen only a few times. The chain links TRBV5-6 to TRBJ1-4; the D gene is possibly TRBD1 (6 bases). Germline V gene sequence: CDR1 SGHDT, CDR2 YYEEEE. V gave up 2 bases and J gave up 9 bases, with 20 bases separating them. This CDR3 is built from 16 residues. The chain's CDR3 is CASSLRLHPQGKKLFF. CDR3 in DNA: TGTGCCAGCAGCTTACGACTCCACCCACAGGGAAAAAAACTGTTTTTT.

This clonotype has a handful of counts. The V and J genes are TRBV7-2 and TRBJ2-7, with no clear D. The CDR3 runs to 13 residues. CDR1 and CDR2 (germline): SGHTA, FQGNSA. Deletions cut 5 bases from V and 1 base from J, with 9 bases between. CDR3 nucleotide sequence: TGTGCCAGCAGCCAGTACGGTTCCTACGAGCAGTACTTC. Its translation is CASSQYGSYEQYF.

The chain employs TRBV29-1 and TRBJ1-1, with 9 positions matching TRBD1. Germline lookup yields CDR1 SQVTM and CDR2 ANQGSEA. V lost 7 bases, J lost 13 bases, and 10 bases stayed unmatched. This CDR3 spans 11 amino acids. This CDR3 reads CSARQGVGGFF. CDR3 DNA sequence: TGCAGCGCTAGACAGGGGGTGGGTGGTTTCTTT. Combining the CDR3 with reference TRBV29-1 and TRBJ1-1 gives the whole variable domain SAVISQKPSRDICQRGTSLTIQCQVDSQVTMMFWYRQQPGQSLTLIATANQGSEATYESGFVIDKFPISRPNLTFSTLTVSNMSPEDSSIYLCSARQGVGGFFGQGTRLTVV.

This clonotype was observed at least ten times. The genes are TRBV4-1 and TRBJ2-7; tentatively, D is TRBD1 (7 bases). Germline CDR1 MGHRA, CDR2 YSYEKL. The CDR3 runs to 15 residues. The V and J ends lost 1 base and 4 bases respectively, with 14 bases between them. The CDR3 DNA is TGCGCCAGCAGCCAAGTTCGACAGGGAGGTTACGAGCAGTACTTC. Translated: CASSQVRQGGYEQYF.

This clonotype was seen many times. This chain's CDR3 is CSARVGGRESDTQYF. The CDR3 nucleotides read TGCAGTGCTAGAGTGGGGGGGCGGGAGTCAGATACGCAGTATTTT. The chain uses TRBV20-1 and TRBJ2-3; D perhaps matches TRBD2 (7 bases). Per the germline V gene, CDR1 is DFQATT and CDR2 is SNEGSKA (reference sequence). The CDR3 has 15 residues. Trimming cost V 1 base and J 4 bases, with 15 bases left between them.

This clonotype was picked up a small number of times. The rearrangement uses TRBV2 and TRBJ1-4, with D maybe TRBD1 (6 bases). Trimming shortened V by 7 bases and J by 4 bases, and 10 bases separated the two germline ends. Per germline, CDR1 SNHLY and CDR2 FYNNEI. This CDR3 contains 13 residues. The CDR3 loop reads CASNRDINEKLFF. The DNA for the CDR3 is TGTGCCAGCAACCGGGACATTAATGAAAAACTGTTTTTT.

This clonotype was found many times. The chain couples TRBV20-1 to TRBJ1-1; D is unresolved. The CDR3 has 13 residues. CDR1 DFQATT and CDR2 SNEGSKA come from the germline V gene (reference sequence). V was pared by 1 base and J by 4 bases, with 10 bases between. The CDR3 region is CSARATWGTEAFF. The DNA for the CDR3 is TGCAGTGCTAGAGCAACCTGGGGCACTGAAGCTTTCTTT.

This clonotype has more than one count but fewer than ten. The chain combines TRBV19 with TRBJ2-2, with D perhaps matching TRBD2 (7 bases). Germline V gene data show CDR1 as LNHDA and CDR2 as SQIVND (reference sequence). Deletions cut 6 bases from V and 4 bases from J, with 24 bases between. The CDR3 is made up of 18 amino acids. CDR3 nucleotide sequence: TGTGCCAGTAGCACACTCAGAGGGGGGGGTAGCACCACCGGGGAGCTGTTTTTT. Translation: CASSTLRGGGSTTGELFF.

There are many counts of this clonotype. The chain is built from TRBV6-1 and TRBJ2-3, with 8 bases lining up with TRBD2. The V segment lost 0 bases and the J segment 1 base; nucleotides outside the gene matches: 3. The length of the CDR3 is 16 residues. CDR1 and CDR2 from the germline V gene are MNHNS and SASEGT. This CDR3 reads CASSEASGTGTDTQYF. CDR3 bases: TGTGCCAGCAGTGAAGCTAGCGGGACGGGCACAGATACGCAGTATTTT.

Concerning this clonotype: This may be a read error, as it is one base from a much larger clone. The gene calls are TRBV7-3 and TRBJ2-1; D gene uncertain. The CDR3 covers 14 residues. Germline V gene data show CDR1 as SGHTA and CDR2 as FQGTGA. Trimming took 4 bases from V and 12 from J, leaving 19 bases between them. The CDR3 is CASSSTPGTTGQFF. CDR3 nucleotide sequence: TGTGCCAGCAGCTCAACCCCAGGTACAACTGGGCAGTTCTTC.

In the case of this clonotype: This may be a read error, as it is one base from a much larger clone. The chain recombines TRBV3-1 with TRBJ2-2; 7 positions agree with TRBD2. J was trimmed by 3 bases and V by 0 bases; bases with no gene match: 7. Germline V lookup: CDR1 LGHDT, CDR2 YNNKEL (reference sequence). The CDR3 loop spans 17 amino acids. CDR3 bases: TGTGCCAGCAGCCAAGAAATAGGACGGGGGGACACCGGGGAGCTGTTTTTT. Translating it yields CASSQEIGRGDTGELFF.